This T cell receptor (beta chain) was sequenced during a study of CD8 T cells in Susac syndrome. This clonotype came up once. Random hexamers primed reverse transcription of roughly 0.5 to 1 ug RNA. Across 54 Vbeta and 13 Jbeta, TCR beta CDR3 was amplified with immunoSEQ multiplex PCR. One entry per CDR3 protein, called by TCRdb with MiXCR from the immunoSEQ multiplex PCR reads. Of some 260,000 distinct CDR3 sequences in the sample, around 83% were seen once. Germline V gene data show CDR1 as MNHEY and CDR2 as SMNVEV (reference sequence). With 6 bases clipped from V and 3 bases from J, the junction kept 10 bases outside the gene matches. CDR3 length equals 15 residues.

The TCR originated in a human donor with multiple sclerosis. The chain uses TRBV27 and TRBJ2-7; TRBD2 matches 8 bases. The sequenced material came from CD8+ T cells from PBMCs. CDR3 protein: CASSLAGRVGYEQYF. In DNA form, the CDR3 reads TGTGCCAGCAGCCTAGCGGGCAGGGTGGGCTACGAGCAGTACTTC.